This TCR beta chain originates from a study of PD-L1 blockade in urothelial cancer. Libraries were prepared by immunoSEQ multiplex PCR; TCRdb keeps only in-frame clonotypes and omits some of them. The repertoire holds around 32,000 clones, with 80% to 90% as singletons. CDR1 is LNHDA and CDR2 is SQIVND in the germline V gene (reference sequence). CDR3 length equals 12 residues. V lost 9 bases and J 3 bases, leaving 12 bases between the germline ends. Sequenced material: PBMCs, taken around atezolizumab (anti-PD-L1) treatment. The V call is TRBV19, the J call TRBJ2-7; perhaps TRBD1 as D (6 bases). The TCR originated in a man in his fifties with urothelial cancer. CDR3 loop: CARLRGGYEQYF. CDR3 DNA: TGTGCCAGACTCAGGGGTGGCTACGAGCAGTACTTC.